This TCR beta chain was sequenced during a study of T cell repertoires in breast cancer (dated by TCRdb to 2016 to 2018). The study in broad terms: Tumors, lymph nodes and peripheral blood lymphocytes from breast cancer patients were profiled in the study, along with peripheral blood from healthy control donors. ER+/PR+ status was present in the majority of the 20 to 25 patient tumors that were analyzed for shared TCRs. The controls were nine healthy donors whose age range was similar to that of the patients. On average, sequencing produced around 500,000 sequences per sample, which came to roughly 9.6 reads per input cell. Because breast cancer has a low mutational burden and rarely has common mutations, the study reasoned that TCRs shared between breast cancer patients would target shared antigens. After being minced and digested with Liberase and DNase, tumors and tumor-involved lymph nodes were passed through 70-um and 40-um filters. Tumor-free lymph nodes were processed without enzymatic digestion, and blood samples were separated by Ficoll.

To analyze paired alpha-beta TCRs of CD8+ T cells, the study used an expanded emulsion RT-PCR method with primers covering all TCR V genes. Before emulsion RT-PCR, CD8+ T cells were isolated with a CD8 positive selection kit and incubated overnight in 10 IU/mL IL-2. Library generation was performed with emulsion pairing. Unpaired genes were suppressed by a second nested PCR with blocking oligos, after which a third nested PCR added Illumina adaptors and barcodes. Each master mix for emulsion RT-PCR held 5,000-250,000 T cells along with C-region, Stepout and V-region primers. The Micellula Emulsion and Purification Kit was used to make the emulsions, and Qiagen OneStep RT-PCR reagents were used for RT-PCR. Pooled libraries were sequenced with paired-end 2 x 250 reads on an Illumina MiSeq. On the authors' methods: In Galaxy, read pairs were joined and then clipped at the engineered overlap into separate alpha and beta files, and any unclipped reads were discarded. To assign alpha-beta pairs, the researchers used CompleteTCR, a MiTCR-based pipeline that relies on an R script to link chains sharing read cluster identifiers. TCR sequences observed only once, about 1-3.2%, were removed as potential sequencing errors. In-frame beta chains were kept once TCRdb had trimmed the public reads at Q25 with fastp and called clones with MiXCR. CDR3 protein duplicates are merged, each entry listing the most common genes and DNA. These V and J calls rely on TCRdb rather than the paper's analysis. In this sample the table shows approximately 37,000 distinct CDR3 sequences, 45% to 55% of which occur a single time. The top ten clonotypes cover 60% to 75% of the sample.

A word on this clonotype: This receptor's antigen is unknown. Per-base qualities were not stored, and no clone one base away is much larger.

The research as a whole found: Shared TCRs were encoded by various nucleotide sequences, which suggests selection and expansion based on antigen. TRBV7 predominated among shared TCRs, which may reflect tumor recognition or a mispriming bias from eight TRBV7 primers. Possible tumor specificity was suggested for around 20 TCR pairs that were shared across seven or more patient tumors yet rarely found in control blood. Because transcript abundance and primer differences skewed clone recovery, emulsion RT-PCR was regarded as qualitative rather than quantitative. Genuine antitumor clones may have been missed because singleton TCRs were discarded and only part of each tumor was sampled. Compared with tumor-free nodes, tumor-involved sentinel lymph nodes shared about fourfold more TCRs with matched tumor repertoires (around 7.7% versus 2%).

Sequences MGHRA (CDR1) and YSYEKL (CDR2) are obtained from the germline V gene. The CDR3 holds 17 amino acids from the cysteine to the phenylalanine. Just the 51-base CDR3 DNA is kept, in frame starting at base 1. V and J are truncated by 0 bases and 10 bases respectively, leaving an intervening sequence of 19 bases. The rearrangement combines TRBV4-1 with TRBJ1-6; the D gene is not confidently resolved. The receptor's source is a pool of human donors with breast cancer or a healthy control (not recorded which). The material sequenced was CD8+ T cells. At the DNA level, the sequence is TGCGCCAGCAGCCAAGAGTATAACTCCTACCCTAGGTCACCCCTCCACTTT. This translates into CASSQEYNSYPRSPLHF.